This T cell receptor beta chain is drawn from a study of spatial heterogeneity in lung cancer. Study-level background: There were 72 donors, all of them untreated patients with early-stage non-small cell lung cancer. Compared with alpha-chain sequences, beta-chain sequences were consistently detected in greater numbers. Study-wide points: Resection blood, more than follow-up blood, showed ubiquitous expanded tumor TCRs.

A unique molecular identifier was carried by every single TCR cDNA molecule. In TCRdb, the 5' RACE reads were re-called with MiXCR into one record per CDR3 protein. Of roughly 120,000 distinct CDR3 sequences listed, 12% are singletons. As to this clonotype: Its specificity is unknown.

The CDR3 totals 12 residues. V lost 3 bases to trimming and J lost 3 bases, with 5 bases between them. Germline-derived CDR1 and CDR2 are LGHNA and YSLEER. As for time point: blood at routine non-recurrence follow-up after resection. Unsorted whole RNA samples from tumor, nontumor lung or frozen PBMC were sequenced. Specimen: PBMCs, collected at follow-up. The clonotype was recovered from a male donor with early-stage non-small cell lung cancer. The chain employs TRBV4-3 and TRBJ1-2; no firm D call. The CDR3 reads CASSQRDYGYTF. CDR3 DNA sequence: TGCGCCAGCAGCCAGCGGGACTATGGCTACACCTTC.